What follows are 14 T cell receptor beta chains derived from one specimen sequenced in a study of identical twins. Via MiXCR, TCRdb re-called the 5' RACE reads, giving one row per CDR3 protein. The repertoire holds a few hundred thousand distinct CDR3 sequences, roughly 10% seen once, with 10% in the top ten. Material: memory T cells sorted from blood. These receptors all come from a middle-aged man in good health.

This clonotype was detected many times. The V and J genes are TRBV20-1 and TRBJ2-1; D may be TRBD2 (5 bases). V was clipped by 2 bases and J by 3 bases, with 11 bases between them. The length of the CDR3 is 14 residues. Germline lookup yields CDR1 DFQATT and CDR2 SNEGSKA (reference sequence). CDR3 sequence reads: CSARIVRDYNEQFF. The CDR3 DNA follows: TGCAGTGCTAGAATCGTCCGGGACTACAATGAGCAGTTCTTC.

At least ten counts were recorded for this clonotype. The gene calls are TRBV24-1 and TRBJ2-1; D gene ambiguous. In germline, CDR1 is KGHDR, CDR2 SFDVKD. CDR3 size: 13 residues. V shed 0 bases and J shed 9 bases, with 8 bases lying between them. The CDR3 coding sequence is TGTGCCACCAGTGATTTGCTGCGTGGTGAGCAGTTCTTC. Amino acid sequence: CATSDLLRGEQFF.

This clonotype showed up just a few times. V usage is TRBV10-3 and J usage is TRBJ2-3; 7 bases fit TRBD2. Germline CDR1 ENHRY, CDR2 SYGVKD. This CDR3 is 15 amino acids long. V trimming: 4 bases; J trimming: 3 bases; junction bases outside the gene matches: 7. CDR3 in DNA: TGTGCCATCAGTGGGCAAATCGGGGGGACAGATACGCAGTATTTT. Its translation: CAISGQIGGTDTQYF.

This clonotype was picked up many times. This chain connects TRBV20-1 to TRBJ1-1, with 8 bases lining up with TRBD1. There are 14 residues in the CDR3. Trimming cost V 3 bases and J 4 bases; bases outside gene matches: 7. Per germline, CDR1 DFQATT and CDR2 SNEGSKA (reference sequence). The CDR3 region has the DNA TGCAGTGCTAGTGGGCAGGGGGCAGGCACTGAAGCTTTCTTT. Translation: CSASGQGAGTEAFF.

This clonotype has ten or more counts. The CDR3 region has the DNA TGCGCCAGCAGCCTAAGGACCGGGACGGGGAATGAGCAGTTCTTC. It translates to CASSLRTGTGNEQFF. This rearrangement joins TRBV5-1 to TRBJ2-1; TRBD1 or TRBD2 may be the D gene (5 bases each). Trimming pared 4 bases from V and 7 bases from J, leaving 18 bases between. In germline, CDR1 is SGHRS, CDR2 YFSETQ. This CDR3 region has 15 residues.

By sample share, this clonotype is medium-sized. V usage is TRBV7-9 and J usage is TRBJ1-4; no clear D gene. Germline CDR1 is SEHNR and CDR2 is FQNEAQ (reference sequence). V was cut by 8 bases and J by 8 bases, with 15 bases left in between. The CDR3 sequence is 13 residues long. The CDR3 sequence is CASAEVGDEKLFF. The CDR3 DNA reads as TGTGCCAGCGCCGAAGTTGGCGACGAAAAACTGTTTTTT.

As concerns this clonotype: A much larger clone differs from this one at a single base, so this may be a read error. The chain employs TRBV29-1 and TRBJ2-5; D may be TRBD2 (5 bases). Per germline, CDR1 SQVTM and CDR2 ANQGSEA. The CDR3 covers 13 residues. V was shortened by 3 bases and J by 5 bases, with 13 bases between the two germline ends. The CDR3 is CSVDPSSSETQYF. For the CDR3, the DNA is TGCAGCGTTGATCCTAGCTCGAGCGAGACCCAGTACTTC.

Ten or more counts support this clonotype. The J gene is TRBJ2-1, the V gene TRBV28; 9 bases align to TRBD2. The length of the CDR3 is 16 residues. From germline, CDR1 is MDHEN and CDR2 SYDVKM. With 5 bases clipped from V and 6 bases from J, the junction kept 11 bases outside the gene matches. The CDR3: CASSGGWGTSSNEQFF. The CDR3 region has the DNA TGTGCCAGCAGTGGGGGGTGGGGGACTAGCAGCAATGAGCAGTTCTTC.

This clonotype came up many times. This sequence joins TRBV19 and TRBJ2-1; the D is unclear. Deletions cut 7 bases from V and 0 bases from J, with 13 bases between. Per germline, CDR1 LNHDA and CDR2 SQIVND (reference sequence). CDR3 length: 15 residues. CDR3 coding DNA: TGTGCCAGTACTGGTGACCACCGCTCCTACAATGAGCAGTTCTTC. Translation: CASTGDHRSYNEQFF.

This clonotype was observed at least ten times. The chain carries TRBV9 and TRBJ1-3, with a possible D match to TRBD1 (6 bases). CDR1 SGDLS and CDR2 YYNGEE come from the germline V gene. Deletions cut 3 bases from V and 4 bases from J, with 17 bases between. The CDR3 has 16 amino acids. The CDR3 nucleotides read TGTGCCAGCAGCGCTGAGGACAGTTATAGGGGAAACACCATATATTTT. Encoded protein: CASSAEDSYRGNTIYF.

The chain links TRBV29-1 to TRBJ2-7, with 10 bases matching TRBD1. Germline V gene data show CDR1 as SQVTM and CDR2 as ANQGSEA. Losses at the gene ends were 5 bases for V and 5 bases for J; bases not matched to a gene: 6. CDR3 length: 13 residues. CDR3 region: CSVRGQGVHEQYF. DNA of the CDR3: TGCAGCGTTCGTGGACAGGGGGTTCACGAGCAGTACTTC.

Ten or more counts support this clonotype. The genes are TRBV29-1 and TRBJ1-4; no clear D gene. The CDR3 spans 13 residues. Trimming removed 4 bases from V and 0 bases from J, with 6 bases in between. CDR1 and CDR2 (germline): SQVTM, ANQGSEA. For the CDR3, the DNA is TGCAGCGTTGGAGATACAACTAATGAAAAACTGTTTTTT. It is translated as CSVGDTTNEKLFF. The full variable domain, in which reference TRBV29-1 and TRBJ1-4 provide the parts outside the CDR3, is SAVISQKPSRDICQRGTSLTIQCQVDSQVTMMFWYRQQPGQSLTLIATANQGSEATYESGFVIDKFPISRPNLTFSTLTVSNMSPEDSSIYLCSVGDTTNEKLFFGSGTQLSVL.

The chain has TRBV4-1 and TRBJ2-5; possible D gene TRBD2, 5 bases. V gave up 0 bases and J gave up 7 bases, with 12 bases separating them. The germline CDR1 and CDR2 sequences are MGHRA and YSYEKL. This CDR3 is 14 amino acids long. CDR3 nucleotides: TGCGCCAGCAGCCAAGAGTCGGGGTTGGCGACCCAGTACTTC. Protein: CASSQESGLATQYF.

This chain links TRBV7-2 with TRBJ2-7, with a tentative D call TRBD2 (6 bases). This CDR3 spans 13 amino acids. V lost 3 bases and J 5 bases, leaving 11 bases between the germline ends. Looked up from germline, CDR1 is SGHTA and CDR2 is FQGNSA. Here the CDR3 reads CASSFREAHEQYF. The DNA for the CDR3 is TGTGCCAGCAGCTTTAGGGAGGCCCACGAGCAGTACTTC.